A selection of T cell receptor beta chains follows, all from one sample in a study of blood T cell repertoires in COVID-19. Data came from immunoSEQ multiplex PCR; TCRdb stores just in-frame clones and leaves some out. The sample has hundreds of thousands of clones; roughly four fifths are singletons. The specimen was PBMCs or T cells enriched from blood (not recorded which). The source of these receptors is a young man with acute COVID-19. CDR3s include the opening cysteine and the closing phenylalanine or tryptophan. The D gene is left open where the match is weak. For some rows the clone size is stated as once, few or many, or as a class when expanded; others skip it.

CDR3nt	CDR3aa	v_gene	abundance	d_gene	j_gene
TGTGCCAGCAGCTCGGGGGGGTATGAGCAGTTCTTC	CASSSGGYEQFF	TRBV7-9	.	TRBD2	TRBJ2-1
TGTGCCAGCGACAGCACTGGGGGGCCCCTCCACTTT	CASDSTGGPLHF	TRBV3-1/TRBV3-2	.	.	TRBJ1-6
TGTGCCAGCAGCTCCTTAGCGGGAGATGAGACCCAGTACTTC	CASSSLAGDETQYF	TRBV5-4	.	TRBD2	TRBJ2-5
TGTGCCAGCAGCTTGCCTTCGGGACAGTATAATTCACCCCTCCACTTT	CASSLPSGQYNSPLHF	TRBV5-6	.	TRBD1	TRBJ1-6
TGTGCCAGCACTAAAGGGAGGACCGGAACGCAGTATTTT	CASTKGRTGTQYF	TRBV2	.	.	TRBJ2-3
TGCAGTGCTAGTAGCCGTCACAGGGGGTCCCCTGAAGCTTTCTTT	CSASSRHRGSPEAFF	TRBV20-1	.	TRBD1	TRBJ1-1
TGTGCCAGTCGAAAAAACAGGGAAGTTACCGGGGAGCTGTTTTTT	CASRKNREVTGELFF	TRBV19	.	.	TRBJ2-2
TGTGCCACCAGCAGAGAACATACCTTAAACACCGGGGAGCTGTTTTTT	CATSREHTLNTGELFF	TRBV15	.	.	TRBJ2-2
TGTGCCAGTAATCTTATGAACACCGGGGAGCTGTTTTTT	CASNLMNTGELFF	TRBV19	.	.	TRBJ2-2
TGTGCCAGCGGGAACCGGACAGCCCTCCATAATTCACCCCTCCACTTT	CASGNRTALHNSPLHF	TRBV2	few	.	TRBJ1-6
TGTGCCAGCAGTTGGGGGGGAAGCACAGATACGCAGTATTTT	CASSWGGSTDTQYF	TRBV6-5	.	TRBD2	TRBJ2-3
TGTGCCAGCAGCCAACGACTAGCAGCAGATACGCAGTATTTT	CASSQRLAADTQYF	TRBV5-4	once	TRBD2	TRBJ2-3
TGTGCCAGCAGCTTAGAGGAGTTGAGGCCCCAGCATTTT	CASSLEELRPQHF	TRBV7-9	few	.	TRBJ1-5
TGCAGCGTCGACGCTTCGCAGGGCTCTGGAAACACCATATATTTT	CSVDASQGSGNTIYF	TRBV29-1	.	.	TRBJ1-3
TGTGCCAGCAGCTCGATTCTTGGACAGGGAGAGGGCTACACCTTC	CASSSILGQGEGYTF	TRBV7-6	.	TRBD1	TRBJ1-2
TGCAGCGTTGGACAGGGGCTAGGCGGCTACACCTTC	CSVGQGLGGYTF	TRBV29-1	once	TRBD1	TRBJ1-2
TGTGCCAGCAGCCCTGTAGTAGCGGGAGTGACCGGGGAGCTGTTTTTT	CASSPVVAGVTGELFF	TRBV14	few	TRBD2	TRBJ2-2
TGTGCCAGCAGCCGAGAGGGGGTACGGTACTCCTATAATTCACCCCTCCACTTT	CASSREGVRYSYNSPLHF	TRBV27	.	.	TRBJ1-6
TGTGCCAGCAGCCGTTACAGACCAAACACCGGGGAGCTGTTTTTT	CASSRYRPNTGELFF	TRBV4-2	.	.	TRBJ2-2
TGTGCCAGTAACACCAGAGGTAGCGCAGATACGCAGTATTTT	CASNTRGSADTQYF	TRBV19	.	.	TRBJ2-3
TGTGCCAGTAGTATCCCCTCCACAGATACGCAGTATTTT	CASSIPSTDTQYF	TRBV19	.	.	TRBJ2-3
TGCAGCTCCAGTCGCGGGACCGGGGAGCTGTTTTTT	CSSSRGTGELFF	TRBV29-1	.	.	TRBJ2-2
TGTGCCAGCTCAGCGAACAGGGAAAACACTGAAGCTTTCTTT	CASSANRENTEAFF	TRBV18	.	.	TRBJ1-1
TGTGCCTGGAGTCAGGGTAGTCAGCCCCAGCATTTT	CAWSQGSQPQHF	TRBV30	.	.	TRBJ1-5
TGTGCCATCAGTTACGGAGCATCGGAGAGTGAAGCTTTCTTT	CAISYGASESEAFF	TRBV10-3	once	.	TRBJ1-1
TGTGCCAGCAGCGCCCGGGACAGGTCAGGTCAGCCCCAGCATTTT	CASSARDRSGQPQHF	TRBV6-5	.	TRBD1	TRBJ1-5